The 6 T cell receptor beta chains presented below share a single source sample, sequenced in a study of long-term antiretroviral therapy in people with HIV. The immunoSEQ assay was v3.0, run at survey level. Profiled with immunoSEQ multiplex PCR; TCRdb holds only in-frame clones, not every one. The data contain nearly 25,000 clones, 79% of them singletons. The source material was unsorted PBMCs, sampled 1.2 years after starting antiretroviral therapy. These receptors all stem from a woman aged 40 to 50 with HIV.

This chain's CDR3 is CASTQTSGRRGEQYF. The CDR3 coding sequence is TGTGCCAGTACCCAAACTAGCGGGAGAAGGGGAGAGCAGTACTTC. The chain links TRBV19 to TRBJ2-7; TRBD2 matches 11 bases. Germline V gene data show CDR1 as LNHDA and CDR2 as SQIVND (reference sequence). CDR3 length equals 15 residues. Trimming cost V 7 bases and J 7 bases; bases outside gene matches: 12.

The V gene is TRBV10-1, the J gene TRBJ2-7, with D possibly matching TRBD2 (6 bases). Looked up from germline, CDR1 is WNHNN and CDR2 is SYGVQD (reference sequence). The CDR3 spans 13 residues. Trimming removed 3 bases from V and 3 bases from J, with 9 bases in between. This CDR3 reads CASSDAGGYEQYF. CDR3 DNA sequence: TGCGCCAGCAGTGACGCCGGGGGCTACGAGCAGTACTTC.

This rearrangement joins TRBV9 to TRBJ2-2; D possibly uses TRBD1 or TRBD2 (6 bases each). Germline CDR1 and CDR2: SGDLS and YYNGEE. The CDR3 runs to 17 residues. The V end was cut by 3 bases, the J end by 4 bases, with 19 bases between. DNA for the CDR3: TGTGCCAGCAGCGCCGACCCCTTCGGGGGCAGCACCGGGGAGCTGTTTTTT. Encoded protein: CASSADPFGGSTGELFF.

This clone is a singleton in its sample. This chain connects TRBV7-9 to TRBJ2-7; D gene ambiguous. CDR1 is SEHNR and CDR2 is FQNEAQ in the germline V gene (reference sequence). With 1 base removed from V and 0 bases from J, the gap between germline ends came to 4 bases. The length of the CDR3 is 13 residues. The CDR3 DNA reads as TGTGCCAGCAGCTTAGGTAACTCCTACGAGCAGTACTTC. It yields the protein CASSLGNSYEQYF.

CDR3 loop: CASTLAGADTQYF. CDR3 DNA sequence: TGCGCCAGCACACTAGCGGGGGCAGATACGCAGTATTTT. The chain combines TRBV10-2 with TRBJ2-3, with TRBD2 identical over 11 bases. This CDR3 is 13 amino acids long. CDR1 WSHSY and CDR2 SAAADI come from the germline V gene. V shed 7 bases, J shed 4 bases, and the junction held 1 base outside the gene matches.

V is TRBV2 and J is TRBJ2-1, with D uncertain. V was pared by 7 bases and J by 0 bases, with 10 bases between. Germline V lookup: CDR1 SNHLY, CDR2 FYNNEI. The CDR3 sequence is 14 residues long. The CDR3 sequence: CASTSVDSYNEQFF. The CDR3 DNA is TGTGCCAGCACCTCCGTGGACTCCTACAATGAGCAGTTCTTC.